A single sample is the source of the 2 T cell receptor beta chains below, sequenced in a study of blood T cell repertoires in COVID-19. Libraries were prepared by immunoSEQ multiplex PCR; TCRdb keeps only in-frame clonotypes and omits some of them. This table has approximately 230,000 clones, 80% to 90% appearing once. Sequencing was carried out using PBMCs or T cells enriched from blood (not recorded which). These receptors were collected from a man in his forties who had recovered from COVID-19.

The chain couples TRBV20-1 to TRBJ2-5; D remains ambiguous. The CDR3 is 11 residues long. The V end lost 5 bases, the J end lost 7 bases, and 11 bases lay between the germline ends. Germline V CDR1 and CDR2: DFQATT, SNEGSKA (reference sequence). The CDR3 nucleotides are TGCAGTGCTTCAACCCCAGGGACCCAGTACTTC. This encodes CSASTPGTQYF.

CDR3 nucleotide sequence: TGCGCCAGCAGCTTAGAGGGCGCCTATAGCACAGATACGCAGTATTTT. Its translation: CASSLEGAYSTDTQYF. The chain has TRBV5-1 and TRBJ2-3; a weak D match, TRBD2 (5 bases). Germline V gives CDR1 SGHRS, CDR2 YFSETQ. The CDR3 spans 16 residues. V was cut by 2 bases and J by 0 bases, with 13 bases left in between.